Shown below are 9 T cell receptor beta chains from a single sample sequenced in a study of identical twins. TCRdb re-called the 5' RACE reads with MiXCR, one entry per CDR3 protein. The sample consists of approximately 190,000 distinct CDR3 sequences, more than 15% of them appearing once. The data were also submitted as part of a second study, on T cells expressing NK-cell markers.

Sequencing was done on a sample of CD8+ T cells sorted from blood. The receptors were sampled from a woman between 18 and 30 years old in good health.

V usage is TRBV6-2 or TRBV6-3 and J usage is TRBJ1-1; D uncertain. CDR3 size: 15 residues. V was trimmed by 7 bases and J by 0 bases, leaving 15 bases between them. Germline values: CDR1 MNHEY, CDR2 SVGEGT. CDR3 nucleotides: TGTGCCAGCACGTATTCCCTACAGCTGAACACTGAAGCTTTCTTT. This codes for CASTYSLQLNTEAFF.

DNA of the CDR3: TGCAGTGCTCACGACTTAGCGGGAGGAGTCGATGAGCAGTTCTTC. Translated: CSAHDLAGGVDEQFF. The rearrangement links TRBV20-1 to TRBJ2-1; 10 positions match TRBD2. Losses at the gene ends were 5 bases for V and 8 bases for J; bases not matched to a gene: 12. CDR3 size: 15 residues. Germline V gene data show CDR1 as DFQATT and CDR2 as SNEGSKA (reference sequence).

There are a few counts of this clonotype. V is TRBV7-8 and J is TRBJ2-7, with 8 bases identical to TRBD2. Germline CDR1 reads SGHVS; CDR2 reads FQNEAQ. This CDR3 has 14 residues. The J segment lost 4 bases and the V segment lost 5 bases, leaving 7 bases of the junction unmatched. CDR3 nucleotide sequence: TGTGCCAGCAGCATTCTTAGCGGGATATACGAGCAGTACTTC. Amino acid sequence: CASSILSGIYEQYF.

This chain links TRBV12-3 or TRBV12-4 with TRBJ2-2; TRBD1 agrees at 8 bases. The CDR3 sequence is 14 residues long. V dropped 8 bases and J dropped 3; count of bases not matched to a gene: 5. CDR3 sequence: CASAQGEDTGELFF. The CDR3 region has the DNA TGTGCCAGCGCACAGGGGGAGGACACCGGGGAGCTGTTTTTT.

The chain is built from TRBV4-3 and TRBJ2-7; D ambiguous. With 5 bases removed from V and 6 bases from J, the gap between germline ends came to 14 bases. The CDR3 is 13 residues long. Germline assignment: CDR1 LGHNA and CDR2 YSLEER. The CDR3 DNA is TGCGCCAGCAGCTCCCGGGTGGTTGGCGAGCAGTACTTC. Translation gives CASSSRVVGEQYF.

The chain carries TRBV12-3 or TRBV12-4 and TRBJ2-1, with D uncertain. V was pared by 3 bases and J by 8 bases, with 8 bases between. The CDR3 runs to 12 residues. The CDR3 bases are TGTGCCAGCAGTTTTTTGGGCCATGAGCAGTTCTTC. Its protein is CASSFLGHEQFF.

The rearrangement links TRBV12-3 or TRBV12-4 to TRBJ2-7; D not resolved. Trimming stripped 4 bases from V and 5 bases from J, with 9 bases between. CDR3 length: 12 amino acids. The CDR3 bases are TGTGCCAGCAGTTCCCCTATAGACGAGCAGTACTTC. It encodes CASSSPIDEQYF.

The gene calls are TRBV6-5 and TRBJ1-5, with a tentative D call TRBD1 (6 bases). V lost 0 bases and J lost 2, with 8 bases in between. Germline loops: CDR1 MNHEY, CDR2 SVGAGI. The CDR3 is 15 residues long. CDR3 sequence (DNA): TGTGCCAGCAGTTACTCGTCAGGGGGCAATCAGCCCCAGCATTTT. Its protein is CASSYSSGGNQPQHF.

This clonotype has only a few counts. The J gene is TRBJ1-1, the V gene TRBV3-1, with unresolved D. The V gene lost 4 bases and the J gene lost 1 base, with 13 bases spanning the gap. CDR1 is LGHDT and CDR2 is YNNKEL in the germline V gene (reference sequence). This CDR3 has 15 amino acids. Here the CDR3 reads CASSPNVRPNTEAFF. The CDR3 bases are TGTGCCAGCAGCCCCAACGTAAGGCCGAACACTGAAGCTTTCTTT.